This TCR beta chain was recorded in a study of breast tumors, draining lymph nodes, adjacent tissues (TCRdb year 2016). Context from the whole study: In breast cancer patients, the study compared the TCR beta repertoires of tumor, adjacent nontumor tissue and axillary lymph nodes. In human breast cancer, the study set out to assess how tumor, surrounding tissue and draining lymph node repertoires relate to one another and whether T cells might be exchanged between them.

Lymph node samples came from the axillary draining lymph nodes of breast cancer patients. TCRdb names Illumina HiSeq 2000 as the instrument used. TCR beta chain libraries were generated by multiplex PCR amplification. High-throughput sequencing was used to analyze the amplified TCR beta chain products. TCRdb cleaned the public reads at Q25 with fastp, built clones with MiXCR and kept in-frame beta chains. Identical CDR3 protein sequences are pooled into one entry, listed with their most common genes and DNA. This sample comprises approximately 130,000 distinct CDR3 sequences, under 25% of them detected only once. In total, the top ten clones hold approximately 2.7% of the sample. From the cysteine up to the phenylalanine, the CDR3 has a length of 14 residues. The kept DNA is CDR3 alone, 42 bases in frame from the first base. V is pared back by 5 bases and J by 8 bases, with 15 bases lying between the germline termini.

This clonotype was counted many times. The clone's antigen remains unknown. Base-call qualities are not available, and no considerably larger clone is one nucleotide away. Overall study outcomes, separate from this receptor: In luminal-like breast cancer, tumor and nontumor tissue repertoires resembled each other significantly more than in basal-like breast cancer. The conclusion that tumor T cells originate in lymph nodes was framed as consistent with a hypothesis rather than directly demonstrated. The data were considered consistent with most tumor T cells being derived from the lymph node and subsequently expanding within tumor tissue. Tumor T-cell repertoires showed less diversity than lymph node repertoires and more diversity than nontumor tissue repertoires, and tumor T-cell repertoires showed preferential V and J gene usage.

The specimen was axillary lymph node tissue. This receptor was identified in a female donor with breast cancer. Some clones in this sample may be carry-over from other donors' samples. This receptor chain uses TRBV12-3 or TRBV12-4 and TRBJ1-4; the D gene is possibly TRBD1, with 5 bases matching. The sequence in DNA is TGTGCCAGCAGTGACGGCGGGGGACGCGAAAAACTGTTTTTT. Its coded protein is CASSDGGGREKLFF.